This TCR beta chain is drawn from a study of beta chain features in type 1 diabetes. Overall study results and limits: The study found moderately but significantly shorter TCRB CDR3s in all four CD4+ subsets of Type 1 diabetes patients. Patients' naive, central memory and regulatory TCRB repertoires appeared more alike than those of healthy donors. For type 1 diabetes patients, VDJ junctions showed fewer insertions and more deletions.

This clone was seen a few times. What it recognizes is unknown. Looked up from germline, CDR1 is SGHTA and CDR2 is FQGNSA. Between the trimmed V and J ends, which lost 6 bases and 4 bases, there was a span of 13 bases. The CDR3 spans 14 residues. The study reverse transcribed the entire isolated RNA, so it sequenced expressed TCRB transcripts. Sequencing used immunoSEQ multiplex PCR; TCRdb keeps in-frame clones, though not all of them. The data contain about 620,000 clones, about a sixth of them singletons. This sequence joins TRBV7-2 and TRBJ1-5; a possible D gene is TRBD1 (6 bases). Sequenced input: naive CD4+ T cells from blood. The receptor comes from a man between 18 and 35 years old in good health. The CDR3 loop is CASRGGGLNQPQHF. Here the CDR3 DNA reads TGTGCCAGCAGAGGGGGGGGCTTGAATCAGCCCCAGCATTTT.